The 27 T cell receptor beta chains below come from one sample, sequenced in a study of T cells in severe cutaneous drug reactions. Bulk and single-cell libraries used iRepertoire multiplex PCR with TCR subtype-specific primers. TCRdb reprocessed the multiplex PCR reads and stores each CDR3 protein as one record, lacking DNA. Its listing shows 20,000 to 25,000 distinct CDR3 sequences. The donors had carbamazepine-induced Stevens-Johnson syndrome or toxic epidermal necrolysis. Sequencing input: PBMCs. The receptor source for this set is a human donor with toxic epidermal necrolysis, a severe cutaneous drug reaction.

Its frequency marks this clonotype as medium-sized. The chain employs TRBV6-4 and TRBJ2-3. The germline gives CDR1 MRHNA, CDR2 SNTAGT. The CDR3 contains 14 residues. CDR3 amino acids: CASSDSAAKDTQYF.

V usage is TRBV4-3 and J usage is TRBJ2-1; the TCRdb call, TRBD1, lacks DNA for checking. This CDR3 comprises 15 residues. CDR1 is LGHNA, CDR2 YSLEER, per germline. Here the CDR3 reads CASSELTKGGNEQFF.

This chain connects TRBV30 to TRBJ1-1. This CDR3 contains 13 residues. Germline CDR1 is GTSNPN and CDR2 is SVGIG (reference sequence). Here the CDR3 reads CAWSVLGKTEAFF.

The chain has TRBV6-5 and TRBJ1-2. CDR3 length: 13 amino acids. The germline V gene has CDR1 MNHEY and CDR2 SVGAGI. The chain's CDR3 is CASSYEAYYGYTF.

This rearrangement joins TRBV19 to TRBJ2-1; TCRdb's assignment of TRBD1 cannot be checked, as there is no DNA. CDR3 size: 15 residues. Germline V CDR1 and CDR2: LNHDA, SQIVND (reference sequence). CDR3 residues: CASSIGDRAGNEQFF.

The chain couples TRBV9 to TRBJ2-5; TCRdb gives TRBD1 as the D gene, but with no DNA this cannot be confirmed. Germline V gives CDR1 SGDLS, CDR2 YYNGEE. The CDR3 extends over 14 amino acids. CDR3 sequence: CASSVGPPQETQYF.

The J gene is TRBJ2-5, the V gene TRBV9; with no DNA, the TCRdb D assignment of TRBD2 cannot be verified. Germline loops: CDR1 SGDLS, CDR2 YYNGEE. CDR3 length equals 15 residues. The CDR3 spells CASSDEDRFTETQYF.

The chain joins TRBV7-3 to TRBJ2-1; TCRdb proposes TRBD2, but this gene call is untestable without DNA. The CDR3 contains 15 residues. From germline, CDR1 is SGHTA and CDR2 FQGTGA. The CDR3 is CASSFSSGRVNEQFF. The entire variable domain, with the rest obtained from reference TRBV7-3 and TRBJ2-1, is as follows: GAGVSQTPSNKVTEKGKYVELRCDPISGHTALYWYRQSLGQGPEFLIYFQGTGAADDSGLPNDRFFAVRPEGSVSTLKIQRTERGDSAVYLCASSFSSGRVNEQFFGPGTRLTVL.

This clonotype is medium-sized (0.01 to 0.1%) by frequency. This chain links TRBV2 with TRBJ1-4. Germline V CDR1 and CDR2: SNHLY, FYNNEI. The CDR3 runs to 13 residues. CDR3: CAYKSSLNEKLFF. The whole variable domain, filled in from reference TRBV2 and TRBJ1-4, reads EPEVTQTPSHQVTQMGQEVILRCVPISNHLYFYWYRQILGQKVEFLVSFYNNEISEKSEIFDDQFSVERPDGSNFTLKIRSTKLEDSAMYFCAYKSSLNEKLFFGSGTQLSVL.

The chain employs TRBV29-1 and TRBJ2-5. The CDR3 has 13 amino acids. Germline-derived CDR1 and CDR2 are SQVTM and ANQGSEA. The CDR3 sequence: CSVEAGRQETQYF.

This sequence joins TRBV19 and TRBJ2-1; TCRdb's D call of TRBD2 is untestable without DNA. Germline V gene sequence: CDR1 LNHDA, CDR2 SQIVND (reference sequence). The CDR3 is 13 amino acids. CDR3 amino acids: CASTLAGAVEQFF.

This chain joins TRBV4-3 and TRBJ2-5; TCRdb reports TRBD2, a call that lacks DNA to check it against. Germline V lookup: CDR1 LGHNA, CDR2 YSLEER. The CDR3 extends over 16 amino acids. CDR3 sequence reads: CASSQEGLAGAETQYF.

V is TRBV4-2 and J is TRBJ1-1; TCRdb returns TRBD1, unconfirmable since there is no DNA. The CDR3 is 14 amino acids. The V gene's germline CDR1 is LGHNA and CDR2 YNFKEQ. CDR3 sequence reads: CASSDTGLNTEAFF.

The rearrangement uses TRBV29-1 and TRBJ1-2. Germline values: CDR1 SQVTM, CDR2 ANQGSEA. The CDR3 contains 11 residues. CDR3 protein: CSSEGGGGYTF.

The chain recombines TRBV20-1 with TRBJ2-3; the TRBD1 assignment by TCRdb is unverifiable without DNA. The CDR3 extends over 16 amino acids. Germline V gene sequence: CDR1 DFQATT, CDR2 SNEGSKA (reference sequence). CDR3 sequence: CSARILKRGSTDTQYF.

The chain carries TRBV12-5 and TRBJ2-1; as DNA is missing, the TRBD1 call by TCRdb cannot be tested. The CDR3 is made up of 14 amino acids. Germline V CDR1 and CDR2: LGHNT, FRNRAP. The CDR3 loop is CASAPGQGMNEQFF.

This sequence joins TRBV4-3 and TRBJ2-1; TCRdb names TRBD2, which stays unverified in the absence of DNA. The germline CDR1 and CDR2 sequences are LGHNA and YSLEER. The CDR3 has 13 residues. CDR3 protein: CASSQDIPHEQFF.

This chain uses TRBV19 with TRBJ2-1; TCRdb reports TRBD2, a call that lacks DNA to check it against. This CDR3 comprises 15 residues. CDR1 is LNHDA, CDR2 SQIVND, per germline (reference sequence). CDR3 amino acids: CASSGTSGSYNEQFF.

The chain couples TRBV4-2 to TRBJ2-7; TCRdb proposes TRBD2, but this gene call is untestable without DNA. CDR1 is LGHNA and CDR2 is YNFKEQ in the germline V gene. The CDR3 is 16 residues long. The CDR3 spells CASSQELAGSTYEQYF.

J is TRBJ1-1 and V is TRBV5-1; the D call from TCRdb, TRBD1, cannot be confirmed without DNA. Germline V gene sequence: CDR1 SGHRS, CDR2 YFSETQ. This CDR3 comprises 14 residues. This CDR3 reads CASSRAQGVTEAFF.

V is TRBV29-1 and J is TRBJ2-7. CDR1 and CDR2 (germline): SQVTM, ANQGSEA. This CDR3 has 12 residues. CDR3: CSVRGKSYEQYF.

V is TRBV4-3 and J is TRBJ2-6; checking the TCRdb D call of TRBD1 is not possible without DNA. There are 17 residues in the CDR3. Germline values: CDR1 LGHNA, CDR2 YSLEER. CDR3 region: CASSQESGGNGANVLTF.

CDR3 loop: CSASGGTSYEQYF. This chain links TRBV20-1 with TRBJ2-7; TCRdb outputs TRBD2, but without DNA this stays unchecked. The CDR3 sequence is 13 residues long. CDR1 and CDR2 from the germline V gene are DFQATT and SNEGSKA (reference sequence).

The rearrangement joins TRBV18 to TRBJ1-2; there is no DNA to check the TCRdb D call of TRBD1. CDR1 is KGHSH and CDR2 is LQKENI in the germline V gene. This CDR3 contains 13 residues. This chain's CDR3 is CASSPGAEYGYTF.

This clonotype shows up as medium-sized (0.01 to 0.1%) by frequency. The chain is built from TRBV30 and TRBJ2-1; TCRdb's D call of TRBD1 is untestable without DNA. Germline V CDR1 and CDR2: GTSNPN, SVGIG (reference sequence). The length of the CDR3 is 12 residues. CDR3 region: CAWRTGANEQFF.

The chain carries TRBV5-6 and TRBJ2-7; no DNA is available, so the TRBD1 call from TCRdb remains unchecked. The CDR3 runs to 15 residues. The V gene's germline CDR1 is SGHDT and CDR2 YYEEEE. The CDR3 here is CASSTDRDPVYEQYF.

The chain carries TRBV4-1 and TRBJ2-3; checking the TCRdb D call of TRBD2 is not possible without DNA. CDR3 length equals 17 residues. The germline CDR1 and CDR2 sequences are MGHRA and YSYEKL. The CDR3 is CASSQEPASGITDTQYF.